The 28 T cell receptor beta chains below all came from one sample that was sequenced in a study of PD-L1 blockade in urothelial cancer. The data were produced by immunoSEQ multiplex PCR, yet TCRdb's version contains in-frame clones alone and is incomplete. The sample contains under 100,000 clones, almost 90% of which appear only once. The time point was: pretreatment peripheral blood. Material: PBMCs, obtained around atezolizumab (anti-PD-L1) treatment. The receptor source for this set is a man between 60 and 75 years old with urothelial cancer.

The table lists this clone with a count of one. The chain employs TRBV10-3 and TRBJ2-7, with 8 bases matching TRBD1. The germline gives CDR1 ENHRY, CDR2 SYGVKD. This CDR3 has 12 residues. Losses at the gene ends were 2 bases for V and 7 bases for J; bases not matched to a gene: 1. The CDR3 coding sequence is TGTGCCATCAGTGAGACAGGGGGGGAGCAGTACTTC. It is translated as CAISETGGEQYF.

This clone was observed a few times. The chain is built from TRBV5-1 and TRBJ1-1; 8 bases fit TRBD1. V lost 7 bases, J lost 3 bases, and 8 bases stayed unmatched. The germline V gene encodes CDR1 SGHRS and CDR2 YFSETQ. The CDR3 spans 14 residues. The CDR3 loop reads CASGLRGRDTEAFF. The CDR3 nucleotides are TGCGCCAGCGGCCTCAGGGGGCGAGACACTGAAGCTTTCTTT.

This chain connects TRBV6-6 to TRBJ1-5; possibly TRBD1 for D (5 bases). Germline V gene data show CDR1 as MNHNY and CDR2 as SVGAGI (reference sequence). The V gene lost 7 bases and the J gene lost 2 bases, with 9 bases spanning the gap. This CDR3 contains 13 residues. The CDR3 here is CASTGEGNQPQHF. In nucleotides, the CDR3 is TGTGCCAGCACGGGGGAAGGCAATCAGCCCCAGCATTTT.

A single count supports this clone. The chain is built from TRBV11-1 and TRBJ1-2; D may be TRBD1 (6 bases). The CDR3 runs to 13 residues. CDR1 and CDR2 from the germline V gene are SGHAT and FQDESV (reference sequence). The V gene lost 5 bases and the J gene lost 4 bases, with 11 bases spanning the gap. CDR3 residues: CASSGTGPYGYTF. The CDR3 nucleotides read TGTGCCAGCAGCGGCACAGGGCCCTATGGCTACACCTTC. The complete variable domain, with remaining parts taken from reference TRBV11-1 and TRBJ1-2, reads EAEVAQSPRYKITEKSQAVAFWCDPISGHATLYWYRQILGQGPELLVQFQDESVVDDSQLPKDRFSAERLKGVDSTLKIQPAELGDSAMYLCASSGTGPYGYTFGSGTRLTVV.

The V and J genes are TRBV7-2 and TRBJ2-1; 7 bases match TRBD2. Germline assignment: CDR1 SGHTA and CDR2 FQGNSA. V shed 8 bases and J 4 bases; nucleotides not matched to a gene: 11. The CDR3 loop spans 15 amino acids. The CDR3 is CASSVSGVPYNEQFF. In nucleotides, the CDR3 is TGTGCCAGCTCGGTAAGCGGGGTACCTTACAATGAGCAGTTCTTC.

V gene TRBV19 combines with J gene TRBJ1-1; 7 bases match TRBD1. V shed 4 bases, J shed 6 bases, and the junction held 8 bases outside the gene matches. Looked up from germline, CDR1 is LNHDA and CDR2 is SQIVND (reference sequence). This CDR3 region has 14 residues. The CDR3, as DNA: TGTGCCAGTAGTAGACGGGTTCAGGGGGCTGAAGCTTTCTTT. Residues: CASSRRVQGAEAFF. Combining the CDR3 with reference TRBV19 and TRBJ1-1 gives the whole variable domain DGGITQSPKYLFRKEGQNVTLSCEQNLNHDAMYWYRQDPGQGLRLIYYSQIVNDFQKGDIAEGYSVSREKKESFPLTVTSAQKNPTAFYLCASSRRVQGAEAFFGQGTRLTVV.

This CDR3 is CASSEDLTPDTQYF. The CDR3 DNA is TGTGCCAGCAGTGAAGACCTAACTCCCGATACGCAGTATTTT. The chain couples TRBV2 to TRBJ2-3; no firm D call. The CDR3 extends over 14 amino acids. Germline V gene lookup returns CDR1 SNHLY and CDR2 FYNNEI. V lost 1 base and J lost 6, with 11 bases in between.

The chain joins TRBV2 to TRBJ1-5; D is ambiguous. Trimming shortened V by 9 bases and J by 0 bases, and 9 bases separated the two germline ends. The V gene's germline CDR1 is SNHLY and CDR2 FYNNEI. This CDR3 is built from 13 residues. The CDR3 sequence is CASEGFSNQPQHF. DNA for the CDR3: TGTGCCAGTGAGGGTTTTAGCAATCAGCCCCAGCATTTT.

The chain is built from TRBV19 and TRBJ2-7, with TRBD2 identical over 7 bases. Losses at the gene ends were 5 bases for V and 3 bases for J; bases not matched to a gene: 10. The CDR3 has 15 amino acids. Per germline, CDR1 LNHDA and CDR2 SQIVND (reference sequence). The CDR3 loop is CASSREGSGDYEQYF. CDR3 coding DNA: TGTGCCAGTAGTCGCGAGGGGAGCGGGGACTACGAGCAGTACTTC.

The chain joins TRBV2 to TRBJ2-3; possible D gene TRBD1, 6 bases. Germline V lookup: CDR1 SNHLY, CDR2 FYNNEI. Trimming pared 2 bases from V and 5 bases from J, leaving 14 bases between. The CDR3 is 15 amino acids. The CDR3: CASSERGLGGDTQYF. For the CDR3, the DNA is TGTGCCAGCAGTGAAAGAGGTTTAGGGGGAGATACGCAGTATTTT.

The chain is built from TRBV2 and TRBJ2-3, with TRBD2 matching over 9 bases. The junction had 8 bases not matched to a gene; V was cut back by 5 bases and J by 2 bases. Germline CDR1 reads SNHLY; CDR2 reads FYNNEI. CDR3 size: 16 residues. As DNA, the CDR3 is TGTGCCAGCAGTTCTCAGCGGGGGGCGGTCACAGATACGCAGTATTTT. Amino acids: CASSSQRGAVTDTQYF.

This chain joins TRBV10-3 and TRBJ1-6, with a possible D match to TRBD1 (5 bases). Trimming took off 0 bases at V and 9 bases at J, with 18 bases between the two ends. There are 17 residues in the CDR3. Germline V gives CDR1 ENHRY, CDR2 SYGVKD. The DNA for the CDR3 is TGTGCCATCAGTGAGTCTAGGCAGGGCCCCGAGAGTTCACCCCTCCACTTT. This codes for CAISESRQGPESSPLHF.

The V gene is TRBV7-8, the J gene TRBJ2-3; D ambiguous. The CDR3 is 12 amino acids. Trimming took off 5 bases at V and 9 bases at J, with 12 bases between the two ends. The germline CDR1 and CDR2 sequences are SGHVS and FQNEAQ. The CDR3 sequence is CASSPSLGTQYF. CDR3 nucleotide sequence: TGTGCCAGCAGCCCCTCCCTAGGAACGCAGTATTTT.

The V gene is TRBV5-6, the J gene TRBJ2-3; TRBD1 matches 7 bases. The trim removed 4 bases at V and 6 bases at J, leaving 5 bases unmatched. CDR1 is SGHDT, CDR2 YYEEEE, per germline. This CDR3 contains 13 residues. In DNA, the CDR3 is TGTGCCAGCAGCCCGATGACAGGGGATACGCAGTATTTT. This gives the protein CASSPMTGDTQYF.

V gene TRBV10-3 combines with J gene TRBJ2-3; D unclear. The CDR3 has 14 amino acids. Germline V lookup: CDR1 ENHRY, CDR2 SYGVKD. V dropped 5 bases and J dropped 0 bases, with 9 bases sitting between them. The CDR3 DNA reads as TGTGCCATCAGTATTAGAGATAGCACAGATACGCAGTATTTT. Translation gives CAISIRDSTDTQYF.

The CDR3 nucleotides read TGCAGCGTTACACCTAGCGGGGTCTCCTACGAGCAGTACTTC. It encodes CSVTPSGVSYEQYF. The rearrangement uses TRBV29-1 and TRBJ2-7; 9 bases agree with TRBD2. The CDR3 has 14 amino acids. Germline CDR1 SQVTM, CDR2 ANQGSEA. V dropped 5 bases and J dropped 0; count of bases not matched to a gene: 5.

This rearrangement joins TRBV5-1 to TRBJ2-3; D call uncertain. V was trimmed by 5 bases and J by 2 bases, leaving 15 bases between them. This CDR3 comprises 15 residues. Per germline, CDR1 SGHRS and CDR2 YFSETQ. CDR3 region: CASRAGGHYTDTQYF. CDR3 bases: TGCGCCAGCAGGGCTGGTGGGCATTACACAGATACGCAGTATTTT.

This rearrangement joins TRBV5-4 to TRBJ2-7; 10 bases are a match to TRBD2. The CDR3 spans 14 residues. V lost 6 bases to trimming and J lost 12 bases; unmatched junction nucleotides: 15. Germline assignment: CDR1 SGHNT and CDR2 YYREEE (reference sequence). Written as DNA, the CDR3 is TGTGCCAGCACCTCTGGACTAGCGGAGACAACTTGGTACTTC. Encoded protein: CASTSGLAETTWYF.

This clone has a handful of counts. The rearrangement uses TRBV4-3 and TRBJ2-3; D perhaps matches TRBD2 (7 bases). CDR3 size: 15 residues. Germline V lookup: CDR1 LGHNA, CDR2 YSLEER. The ends were cut back, 4 bases at V and 1 base at J, with 12 bases in the middle. CDR3 residues: CASSRRGGGTDTQYF. DNA for the CDR3: TGCGCCAGCAGCCGGAGAGGGGGGGGCACAGATACGCAGTATTTT.

The chain joins TRBV2 to TRBJ2-7; 13 bases align to TRBD2. CDR1 is SNHLY, CDR2 FYNNEI, per germline. With V trimmed by 6 bases and J by 4 bases, 3 bases remained unmatched. The CDR3 runs to 14 residues. The CDR3 coding sequence is TGTGCCAGCAGCGGACTAGCGGGAGCTTACGAGCAGTACTTC. This codes for CASSGLAGAYEQYF.

This sequence joins TRBV28 and TRBJ2-7, with D possibly TRBD2 on 6 matching bases. Trimming left V 5 bases short and J 3 bases short, with 14 bases between. Germline lookup yields CDR1 MDHEN and CDR2 SYDVKM. The CDR3 runs 14 residues. CDR3 amino acids: CASSKTSLGYEQYF. The DNA for the CDR3 is TGTGCCAGCAGTAAGACTAGTTTGGGCTACGAGCAGTACTTC. Complete variable domain (other parts from reference TRBV28 and TRBJ2-7): DVKVTQSSRYLVKRTGEKVFLECVQDMDHENMFWYRQDPGLGLRLIYFSYDVKMKEKGDIPEGYSVSREKKERFSLILESASTNQTSMYLCASSKTSLGYEQYFGPGTRLTVT.

The chain links TRBV5-1 to TRBJ2-3; 8 bases agree with TRBD2. CDR1 SGHRS and CDR2 YFSETQ come from the germline V gene. V shed 0 bases and J 3 bases; nucleotides not matched to a gene: 9. CDR3 length: 17 residues. CDR3 loop: CASSLDPPGGGTDTQYF. For the CDR3, the DNA is TGCGCCAGCAGCTTGGACCCGCCGGGGGGGGGAACAGATACGCAGTATTTT.

The rearrangement joins TRBV4-3 to TRBJ2-1, with 7 bases lining up with TRBD2. The germline CDR1 and CDR2 sequences are LGHNA and YSLEER. J was trimmed by 4 bases and V by 5 bases; bases with no gene match: 5. This CDR3 is 14 amino acids long. The CDR3 spells CASSGLADYNEQFF. CDR3 nucleotides: TGCGCCAGCAGCGGTCTAGCGGATTACAATGAGCAGTTCTTC.

This clone was seen a few times. CDR3 DNA sequence: TGTGCCAGCAGCGTAGACAGTTCCACCGGGGAGCTGTTTTTT. Translation: CASSVDSSTGELFF. The V gene is TRBV9, the J gene TRBJ2-2; D not resolved. Trimming cost V 0 bases and J 4 bases, with 7 bases left between them. In germline, CDR1 is SGDLS, CDR2 YYNGEE. The CDR3 has 14 residues.

The rearrangement uses TRBV6-5 and TRBJ2-3; D is uncertain. Germline V lookup: CDR1 MNHEY, CDR2 SVGAGI. This CDR3 region has 13 residues. V was trimmed by 4 bases and J by 11 bases, leaving 16 bases between them. CDR3: CASSSPGQREQYF. CDR3 nucleotide sequence: TGTGCCAGCAGTTCCCCAGGTCAAAGAGAGCAGTATTTT.

This chain joins TRBV15 and TRBJ1-5; 7 positions match TRBD1. Germline V gene sequence: CDR1 LNHNV, CDR2 YYDKDF (reference sequence). V lost 5 bases, J lost 2 bases, and 12 bases stayed unmatched. The CDR3 spans 17 residues. The CDR3 DNA reads TGTGCCACCAGCTTTGGGGCAGGGGGTCATGGCAATCAGCCCCAGCATTTT. This sequence encodes CATSFGAGGHGNQPQHF.

This chain connects TRBV7-2 to TRBJ1-5, with D perhaps matching TRBD1 (5 bases). V gave up 9 bases and J gave up 2 bases, with 17 bases separating them. This CDR3 has 15 residues. Germline CDR1 SGHTA, CDR2 FQGNSA. This chain's CDR3 is CASKLQGQGNQPQHF. In nucleotides, the CDR3 is TGTGCCAGTAAACTCCAGGGTCAAGGCAATCAGCCCCAGCATTTT.

This sequence joins TRBV27 and TRBJ1-1, with D perhaps TRBD1 (5 bases). Germline V gene data show CDR1 as MNHEY and CDR2 as SMNVEV (reference sequence). Trimming shortened V by 6 bases and J by 8 bases, and 10 bases separated the two germline ends. The CDR3 totals 11 residues. The CDR3 DNA is TGTGCCAGCAGCCAGGGAGGGGAAGCTTTCTTT. It codes for CASSQGGEAFF.